What follows describes a single T cell receptor beta chain. This clonotype was counted a few times. Its target antigen remains unknown. It has no much larger one-base neighbor in the sample; base qualities were not kept. V gives up 7 bases and J gives up 2 bases, and the segment between their germline ends measures 14 bases. From a lookup of the germline V gene, CDR1 and CDR2 are MGHDK and SYGVNS. The CDR3 runs 15 residues from the cysteine to the phenylalanine. Just the 45-base CDR3 DNA is kept, in frame starting at base 1. This record belongs to a study of T-cell reconstitution after alpha-beta-depleted transplantation in children listed by TCRdb under 2016. Study-wide context: T-cell immune reconstitution after TCRalphabeta/CD19-depleted allogeneic hematopoietic cell transplantation in children was quantitatively tracked in the study by means of TCR repertoire profiling.

Libraries came from PCR. Sequencing instrument: Illumina HiSeq 2500. TCR libraries were prepared with molecular barcoding, using unique molecular identifiers to normalize TCRbeta repertoire quantification. In-frame beta chains were kept once TCRdb had trimmed the public reads at Q25 with fastp and called clones with MiXCR. Identical CDR3 protein sequences are pooled into one entry, listed with their most common genes and DNA. This sample has about 200,000 distinct CDR3 sequences in its table, and more than 12% of those were observed once. Of the sample, roughly 13% is held by the ten largest clones. The TCR sequence derives from a human donor who donated a stem cell graft to a child with acute lymphoblastic leukemia. This sequence uses TRBV25-1 and TRBJ1-4; no D segment can be confidently identified. Sequencing was performed on PBMCs from the stem cell graft donor, taken from the stem cell graft. CDR3 loop: CASKEGWFTNEKLFF. The DNA reads as follows: TGTGCCAGCAAGGAAGGGTGGTTTACTAATGAAAAACTGTTTTTT. Reference TRBV25-1 and TRBJ1-4 proteins supply the regions before and after the CDR3; the full variable domain is: EADIYQTPRYLVIGTGKKITLECSQTMGHDKMYWYQQDPGMELHLIHYSYGVNSTEKGDLSSESTVSRIRTEHFPLTLESARPSHTSQYLCASKEGWFTNEKLFFGSGTQLSVL.